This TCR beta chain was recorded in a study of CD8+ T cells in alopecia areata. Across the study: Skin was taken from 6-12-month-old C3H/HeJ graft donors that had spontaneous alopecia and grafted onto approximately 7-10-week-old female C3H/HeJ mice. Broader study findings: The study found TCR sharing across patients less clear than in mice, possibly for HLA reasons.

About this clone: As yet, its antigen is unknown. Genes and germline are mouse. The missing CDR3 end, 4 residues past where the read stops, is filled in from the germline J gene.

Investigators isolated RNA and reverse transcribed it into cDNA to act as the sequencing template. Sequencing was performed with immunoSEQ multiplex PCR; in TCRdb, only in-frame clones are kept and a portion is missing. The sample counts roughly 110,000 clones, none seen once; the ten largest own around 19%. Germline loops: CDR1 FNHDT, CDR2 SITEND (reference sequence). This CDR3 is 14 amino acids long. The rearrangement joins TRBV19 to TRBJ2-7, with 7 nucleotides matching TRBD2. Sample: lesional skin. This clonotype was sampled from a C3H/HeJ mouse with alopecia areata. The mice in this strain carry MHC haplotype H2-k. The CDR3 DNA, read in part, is TGTGCCAGCAGTATATCCGCCTGGGGGTAT. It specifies CASSISAWGY. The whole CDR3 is CASSISAWGYEQYF.